This TCR beta chain came from a study of Ad26.COV2.S vaccination and SARS-CoV-2 variants (dated by TCRdb to 2020 to 2023). With respect to the entire study: Donors in the vaccine arm were drawn from COV1001, a multicentre, randomized, double-blind, placebo-controlled phase I-IIa trial testing Ad26.COV2.S in healthy adults. Ad26.COV2.S was administered intramuscularly at 5 x 10^10 or 1 x 10^11 viral particles, either as a single shot or as two shots given 56 days apart. Sequencing of the TCRbeta repertoire served to evaluate the specificity and breadth of SARS-CoV-2-reactive T cell receptors following Ad26.COV2.S vaccination. A total of some 30 samples were included in the TCR-sequenced set, comprising approximately 20 Ad26.COV2.S vaccine recipients, 5 placebo recipients and 8 SARS-CoV-2 convalescent individuals. Trial participants were randomized into five groups of five: low-dose or high-dose Ad26.COV2.S given once or twice, or placebo on both occasions. Investigators remained blinded to trial group allocation during experiments and outcome assessment.

Sample treatment or condition, as interpreted from the label and publication: roughly 20 received Ad26.COV2.S at low or high dose, single or two shots; about 5 received placebo; per-sample allocation not given. For vaccine and placebo recipients, repertoires were sequenced using samples collected on day 63 after the first injection. In Cohort 1b, more than 20 adults aged 18-55 years were enrolled at a single site in Boston, USA, between 29 July and 7 August 2020. Ad26.COV2.S was a replication-incompetent adenovirus type 26 vector that expressed a prefusion-stabilized SARS-CoV-2 spike protein derived from the original Wuhan strain. TCRbeta CDR3 regions were sequenced with the immunoSEQ Assay. After extraction, genomic DNA underwent amplification by bias-controlled multiplex PCR, followed by high-throughput sequencing. The study's processing was this. To quantify the absolute abundance of each unique TCRbeta CDR3 region, sequences were collapsed and filtered. T cell fraction was estimated by normalizing TCRbeta template counts to usable DNA, with usable DNA measured through amplification of reference genes found in all nucleated cells. Repertoire TCRs were annotated as SARS-CoV-2-specific when V gene, CDR3 amino acid sequence and J gene were exactly matched to a known reactive TCR set. The reference SARS-CoV-2 TCR set was derived from MIRA and filtered for enrichment in COVID-19-positive ImmuneCODE repertoires, a step that removed public or cross-reactive TCRs. Using the MIRA antigens, annotated TCRs were further analysed by specific ORF or by position within an ORF. Depth was the summed frequency of annotated unique rearrangements, while breadth was defined as annotated unique rearrangements over total unique productive rearrangements. Two-sided Wilcoxon rank-sum tests were used to compare TCR breadth between groups. This immuneACCESS table, as held by TCRdb, lists in-frame sequences with V and J called but not all clones. Of the missing ones, under half trace to an unresolved V gene in checked studies; the others have no known cause. V, J and clone size derive from that table, while D and trimming were established from the DNA sequence. Across this sample there are 500,000 or so clones, with around 88% seen only once. More than 10% of the sample lies in the top ten.

With respect to this clone: Its antigen is still unknown. No clone much larger than this one lies a single base away; base qualities are absent. In the same sample, other DNA sequences code for this CDR3.

V is reduced by 0 bases and J by 0 bases, leaving a spacing of 6 bases between them. For CDR1 and CDR2, the germline V gene lists SGDLS and YYNGEE. The CDR3 runs 15 residues from the cysteine to the phenylalanine. The only DNA kept is the CDR3, 45 bases in frame from the first base. General study outcomes and caveats: According to the authors, total T cell responses may have been underestimated by the TCR breadth and depth analyses. Vaccine and placebo recipients had similar non-spike TCR breadth, a finding consistent with the vaccine containing only spike. Compared with placebo recipients, Ad26.COV2.S recipients showed higher spike-specific TCR breadth (P = 0.0014). The study lacked the statistical power to compare responses across vaccine doses or regimens. After vaccination, spike-specific CD8+ and CD4+ T cell responses were reported to show substantial breadth.

Sample: peripheral blood, taken in a trial of Ad26.COV2.S vaccine versus placebo. The chain is made from TRBV9 and TRBJ1-4; the D gene is not confidently resolved. The TCR comes from a person between 18 and 65 years old who received the Ad26.COV2.S COVID-19 vaccine or a placebo. The CDR3 protein is CASSVAGATNEKLFF. The DNA sequence is as follows: TGTGCCAGCAGCGTAGCGGGTGCAACTAATGAAAAACTGTTTTTT.